A single sample is the source of the 6 T cell receptor beta chains below, sequenced in a study of radiotherapy plus CTLA-4 blockade in lung cancer. The assay was immunoSEQ multiplex PCR, and TCRdb's table has in-frame clones only and misses some. The repertoire holds 95,000 to 150,000 clones, 85% to 90% seen once, with roughly 7% in the top ten. The sequences come from peripheral blood, collected from a patient treated with radiotherapy plus ipilimumab. All receptors come from a human donor with non-small cell lung cancer that progressed on radiotherapy plus ipilimumab.

This chain joins TRBV6-6 and TRBJ2-1; D ambiguous. The CDR3 is 13 residues long. From germline, CDR1 is MNHNY and CDR2 SVGAGI (reference sequence). V shed 4 bases and J shed 4 bases, with 8 bases lying between them. The CDR3 coding sequence is TGTGCCAGCAGTTTAGGAGTTTACAATGAGCAGTTCTTC. Amino acids: CASSLGVYNEQFF.

The genes are TRBV29-1 and TRBJ2-1; no clear D. This CDR3 contains 11 residues. Trimming removed 4 bases from V and 4 bases from J, with 5 bases in between. Germline CDR1 and CDR2: SQVTM and ANQGSEA. The CDR3 reads CSVVGYNEQFF. The CDR3 DNA reads TGCAGCGTTGTAGGGTACAATGAGCAGTTCTTC.

In this sample, this clone turned up a few times. The rearrangement links TRBV4-2 to TRBJ2-7; 14 bases match TRBD2. The CDR3 spans 16 residues. After removal of 0 bases from V and 10 bases from J, the junction contained 8 bases not matched to a gene. Germline V gives CDR1 LGHNA, CDR2 YNFKEQ. CDR3 in amino acids: CASSQESGLAGGQQYF. In DNA, the CDR3 is TGTGCCAGCAGCCAAGAAAGTGGACTAGCGGGAGGTCAACAGTACTTC.

The chain is built from TRBV4-1 and TRBJ2-1; TRBD2 matches at 14 bases. CDR3 length: 15 amino acids. The trim removed 1 base at V and 7 bases at J, leaving 0 bases unmatched. Germline V CDR1 and CDR2: MGHRA, YSYEKL. The chain's CDR3 is CASSQGLAGGNEQFF. The CDR3, as DNA: TGCGCCAGCAGCCAAGGACTAGCGGGAGGGAATGAGCAGTTCTTC.

V gene TRBV11-2 combines with J gene TRBJ2-3; D is perhaps TRBD2 (6 bases). Trimming removed 1 base from V and 0 bases from J, with 8 bases in between. Per germline, CDR1 SGHAT and CDR2 FQNNGV. The CDR3 has 15 amino acids. As DNA, the CDR3 is TGTGCCAGCAGCTTAGCGGGAGCTAGCACAGATACGCAGTATTTT. It translates to CASSLAGASTDTQYF.

This sequence joins TRBV30 and TRBJ2-4; 7 bases agree with TRBD2. V was clipped by 1 base and J by 9 bases; unmatched bases: 6. Per germline, CDR1 GTSNPN and CDR2 SVGIG (reference sequence). This CDR3 region has 13 residues. The CDR3 protein is CAWSGREDGIQYF. CDR3 DNA sequence: TGTGCCTGGAGTGGTCGGGAGGATGGCATTCAGTACTTC.